Listed below are T cell receptor beta chains from one sample, sequenced in a study of blood T cell repertoires in COVID-19. Libraries were prepared by immunoSEQ multiplex PCR; TCRdb keeps only in-frame clonotypes and omits some of them. Of approximately 210,000 clones listed, roughly 91% were seen once; the top ten hold approximately 4.4%. The sample comprised peripheral blood. The receptors were sampled from a human donor in a cohort sampled during active COVID-19. CDR3s include the opening cysteine and the closing phenylalanine or tryptophan. D genes are given only for firm matches. Rows give clone size only sometimes, using once, few, many, or a class for an expanded clone.

v_gene	abundance	d_gene	j_gene	CDR3nt	CDR3aa
TRBV7-7	.	.	TRBJ2-5	TGTGCCAGCAGCTTATCAGGACACCTGCAAGAGACCCAGTACTTC	CASSLSGHLQETQYF
TRBV7-2	.	TRBD2	TRBJ2-5	TGTGCCAGCAGCTTCACAGCGGGAGGGGGGGAGACCCAGTACTTC	CASSFTAGGGETQYF
TRBV7-2	.	.	TRBJ1-1	TGTGCCAGCACCTTTTCGGGTGCGGGGCGTGAAGCTTTCTTT	CASTFSGAGREAFF
TRBV18	.	.	TRBJ1-2	TGTGCCAGCTCACCTTTGGACAGTGCTTTTCCCTATGGCTACACCTTC	CASSPLDSAFPYGYTF
TRBV6-5	.	.	TRBJ1-6	TGTGCCAGCAGTTACTCGACAAAAATTTCACCCCTCCACTTT	CASSYSTKISPLHF
TRBV5-5	.	TRBD2	TRBJ2-1	TGTGCCAGCAGCCAGACTAGCGGATCCTACAATGAGCAGTTCTTC	CASSQTSGSYNEQFF
TRBV7-9	.	.	TRBJ1-2	TGTGCCAGCAGCTTAGACTGGGGGCGGTATGGCTACACCTTC	CASSLDWGRYGYTF
TRBV6-5	.	.	TRBJ1-3	TGTGCCAGCAGGACGGGGGGCCAAGCTGGAAACACCATATATTTT	CASRTGGQAGNTIYF
TRBV2	few	TRBD1	TRBJ2-7	TGTGCCAGCAGCGGGACAGATCCCGCCTACGAGCAGTACTTC	CASSGTDPAYEQYF
TRBV10-3	.	TRBD2	TRBJ2-7	TGTGCCATCAGTGAGTCGGGGACTAGCGGCGAGCAGTACTTC	CAISESGTSGEQYF
TRBV3-1/TRBV3-2	once	TRBD1	TRBJ1-4	TGTGCCAGCAGCCAGGCGCCCGGGACAGGGAGTGAAAAACTGTTTTTT	CASSQAPGTGSEKLFF
TRBV10-3	.	TRBD2	TRBJ2-1	TGTGCCATCAGTGAGCAGACTAGCGGGGTTGTCAATGAGCAGTTCTTC	CAISEQTSGVVNEQFF
TRBV3-1/TRBV3-2	.	.	TRBJ1-1	TGTGCCAGCAGCCCCCCGCGGGGAGCGAACACTGAAGCTTTCTTT	CASSPPRGANTEAFF
TRBV4-3	.	TRBD1	TRBJ2-7	TGCGCCAGCAGCCGGGACAGGGGCTACGAGCAGTACTTC	CASSRDRGYEQYF
TRBV5-1	once	TRBD2	TRBJ2-3	TGCGCCAGCAGCTTGATGACTAGCGAAGATACGCAGTATTTT	CASSLMTSEDTQYF
TRBV3-1/TRBV3-2	.	TRBD1	TRBJ1-3	TGTGCCAGCAGCCATAATGCAGGGGGCGGAAACACCATATATTTT	CASSHNAGGGNTIYF
TRBV2	.	TRBD2	TRBJ2-6	TGTGCCAGCAGTTCCCAGACTAGCGGGGGGTACTCTGGGGCCAACGTCCTGACTTTC	CASSSQTSGGYSGANVLTF
TRBV3-1/TRBV3-2	.	TRBD1	TRBJ1-5	TGTGCCAGCAGCCAAGGACAGGGGGCTATTCAGCCCCAGCATTTT	CASSQGQGAIQPQHF
TRBV20-1	.	.	TRBJ1-1	TGCAGTGCCAGGAGGGGTGAAGCTTTCTTT	CSARRGEAFF
TRBV10-3	once	.	TRBJ2-7	TGTGCCATCAGTGAAAGAGGTACAGGACCTTCCTACGAGCAGTACTTC	CAISERGTGPSYEQYF
TRBV18	.	.	TRBJ2-7	TGTGCCAGCTCACCGGTCAGTTCCTACGAGCAGTACTTC	CASSPVSSYEQYF
TRBV7-2	.	TRBD1	TRBJ2-1	TGTGCCAGCAGCTTGCGCCCGACAGGGATGTTTGACAATGAGCAGTTCTTC	CASSLRPTGMFDNEQFF
TRBV5-6	.	.	TRBJ1-2	TGTGCCAGCAGCTTGGGTGGCAGGGCACGCTATGGCTACACCTTC	CASSLGGRARYGYTF
TRBV5-1	.	.	TRBJ2-2	TGCGCCAGCAGCATCTTAGAGGCCGGGGAGCTGTTTTTT	CASSILEAGELFF
TRBV30	.	TRBD2	TRBJ2-1	TGTGCCTGGACCCCCGGGCTAGCGGTCAGCCCGAGATACAATGAGCAGTTCTTC	CAWTPGLAVSPRYNEQFF
TRBV27	once	TRBD2	TRBJ2-1	TGTGCCAGCGCAAAGGTGCCCGGGACTAGCGGACCCAGCTCCTACAATGAGCAGTTCTTC	CASAKVPGTSGPSSYNEQFF
TRBV6-2/TRBV6-3	.	TRBD1	TRBJ1-6	TGTGCCAGCAGTTACACGACAGGGGGTAATTCACCCCTCCACTTT	CASSYTTGGNSPLHF
TRBV6-2/TRBV6-3	.	.	TRBJ2-7	TGTGCCAGCAGTTTGCCCTCGCAGGGCTTAAGCTCCTACGAGCAGTACTTC	CASSLPSQGLSSYEQYF
TRBV6-2/TRBV6-3	.	.	TRBJ1-5	TGTGCCAGCAGTTACTCTGGCGGGGATAGCAATCAGCCCCAGCATTTT	CASSYSGGDSNQPQHF
TRBV29-1	.	TRBD1	TRBJ2-3	TGCAGCGCAACTATCCTGAGGGACAGGGCCACAGATACGCAGTATTTT	CSATILRDRATDTQYF